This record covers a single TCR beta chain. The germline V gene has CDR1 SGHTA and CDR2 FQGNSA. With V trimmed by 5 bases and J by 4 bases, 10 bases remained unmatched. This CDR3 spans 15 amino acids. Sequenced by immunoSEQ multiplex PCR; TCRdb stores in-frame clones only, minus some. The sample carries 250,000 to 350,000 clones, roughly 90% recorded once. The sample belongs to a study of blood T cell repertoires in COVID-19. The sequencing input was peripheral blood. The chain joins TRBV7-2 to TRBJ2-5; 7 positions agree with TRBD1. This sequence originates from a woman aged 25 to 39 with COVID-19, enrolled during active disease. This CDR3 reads CASSAQTGPPETQYF. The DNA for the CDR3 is TGTGCCAGCAGCGCCCAGACAGGGCCCCCAGAGACCCAGTACTTC.